This is a list of T cell receptor beta chains from one sample in a study of blood T cell repertoires in COVID-19. Here immunoSEQ multiplex PCR was the method, and the copy in TCRdb shows in-frame clones only, minus some. The table lists about 670,000 clones, 85% to 90% of them singletons. Sequenced input: peripheral blood. The receptors originated from a woman between 18 and 29 years old with acute or convalescent COVID-19. Both conserved end residues are part of each CDR3. D genes are given only for firm matches.

DNA | CDR3 | V | D | J
TGCGCCAGCAGCTTGTCCTCTACGTCAGCCAAAAACATTCAGTACTTC | CASSLSSTSAKNIQYF | TRBV5-1 | - | TRBJ2-4
TGTGCCAGCAGTTATTACGGGGTGTGGGGAAACACCATATATTTT | CASSYYGVWGNTIYF | TRBV6-5 | - | TRBJ1-3
TGTGCCAGTAACCCCCTATCGGGGTACCCCTACTATGGCTACACCTTC | CASNPLSGYPYYGYTF | TRBV19 | - | TRBJ1-2
TGCGCCAGCAGTGAAGGGGGCGCAGAGGATGGCTACACCTTC | CASSEGGAEDGYTF | TRBV10-1 | TRBD1 | TRBJ1-2
TGTGCCAGTAGTATAACAGGGGGCATGCAGCCCCAGCATTTT | CASSITGGMQPQHF | TRBV19 | TRBD1 | TRBJ1-5
TGCGCCAGCCATATCGGTAGTAACTATGGCTACACCTTC | CASHIGSNYGYTF | TRBV5-1 | - | TRBJ1-2
TGTGCCAGCAGTGAGGTATCCTTTAACTATGGCTACACCTTC | CASSEVSFNYGYTF | TRBV28 | - | TRBJ1-2
TGTGCCAGCCACCCAGGGGGCACTGAAGCTTTCTTT | CASHPGGTEAFF | TRBV11-1 | TRBD1 | TRBJ1-1
TGTGCCAGCAGTGCAAACACTGAAGCTTTCTTT | CASSANTEAFF | TRBV25-1 | - | TRBJ1-1
TGTGCCAGTAGTACAGAGCGGCACACCTATAATTCACCCCTCCACTTT | CASSTERHTYNSPLHF | TRBV19 | - | TRBJ1-6
TGTGCCAGCAGTTGGTCGGGGGCCGGGGAGCTGTTTTTT | CASSWSGAGELFF | TRBV2 | - | TRBJ2-2
TGTGCCAGCAGTTTAGGGGCTCGAGGCTACACCTTC | CASSLGARGYTF | TRBV12-3/TRBV12-4 | - | TRBJ1-2
TGCAGCGTGAAGACGTGGAGTAATTCACCCCTCCACTTT | CSVKTWSNSPLHF | TRBV29-1 | - | TRBJ1-6